One sample yielded the 21 T cell receptor beta chains listed below, sequenced in a study of T cell responses to AZD1222 COVID-19 vaccine. Using immunoSEQ multiplex PCR, the repertoire was profiled, and TCRdb retains in-frame clones only, with some absent. The sample holds around 100,000 clones, 92% seen once. The specimen was peripheral blood, collected on day 0 of AZD1222 vaccination. Receptors were obtained from an adult in good health.

This clone appeared once. The V gene is TRBV5-4, the J gene TRBJ2-7, with 7 bases fitting TRBD1. Germline CDR1 and CDR2: SGHNT and YYREEE (reference sequence). The V and J ends lost 4 bases and 2 bases, in that order; junction bases with no gene match: 9. This CDR3 is 15 amino acids long. CDR3: CASSPGGQGAYEQYF. As DNA, the CDR3 is TGTGCCAGCAGCCCTGGAGGTCAGGGGGCCTACGAGCAGTACTTC.

The J gene is TRBJ1-3, the V gene TRBV7-8, with TRBD1 as a possible D gene (6 bases). Per the germline V gene, CDR1 is SGHVS and CDR2 is FQNEAQ. The CDR3 runs 14 residues. V lost 5 bases and J 2 bases, leaving 10 bases between the germline ends. CDR3 nucleotides: TGTGCCAGCAGCCCTGGGACACCTGGAAACACCATATATTTT. The encoded protein is CASSPGTPGNTIYF.

This chain links TRBV3-1 (or the pseudogene TRBV3-2) with TRBJ2-5; no definite D call. Germline V gene lookup returns CDR1 LGHDT and CDR2 YNNKEL (reference sequence). The CDR3 totals 11 residues. The V and J ends lost 4 bases and 1 base respectively, with 1 base between them. The CDR3 DNA follows: TGTGCCAGCAGCCTCCAAGAGACCCAGTACTTC. Amino acids: CASSLQETQYF.

This clone was found once. This chain links TRBV3-1 (or the pseudogene TRBV3-2) with TRBJ1-2; D unresolved. The length of the CDR3 is 15 residues. Germline values: CDR1 LGHDT, CDR2 YNNKEL (reference sequence). Trimming pared 2 bases from V and 0 bases from J, leaving 10 bases between. CDR3 protein: CASSQTTNANYGYTF. CDR3 coding DNA: TGTGCCAGCAGCCAAACAACAAACGCTAACTATGGCTACACCTTC.

The rearrangement uses TRBV28 and TRBJ2-3; TRBD1 is a possible D gene (8 bases). Per the germline V gene, CDR1 is MDHEN and CDR2 is SYDVKM. Trimming took off 3 bases at V and 4 bases at J, with 14 bases between the two ends. The CDR3 runs 15 residues. The CDR3: CASSFLTGGADTQYF. The CDR3, as DNA: TGTGCCAGCAGTTTTCTAACAGGGGGGGCAGATACGCAGTATTTT.

The chain links TRBV23-1 to TRBJ2-7; 8 bases are a match to TRBD2. TRBV23-1 is an ORF, and what it does is uncertain. The ends lost 1 base at V and 4 bases at J; junction bases unmatched: 15. The CDR3 spans 18 residues. The CDR3 loop reads CASSQCGLARSPIYEQYF. CDR3 DNA: TGCGCCAGCAGTCAATGCGGACTAGCTAGATCTCCTATATACGAGCAGTACTTC.

The chain employs TRBV12-3 or TRBV12-4 and TRBJ1-1; D remains ambiguous. Trimming took off 1 base at V and 5 bases at J, with 5 bases between the two ends. The CDR3 runs to 12 residues. The chain's CDR3 is CASSLDGTEAFF. The CDR3 DNA sequence: TGTGCCAGCAGTTTAGACGGGACTGAAGCTTTCTTT.

The V gene is TRBV30, the J gene TRBJ2-7, with D tentatively TRBD1 or TRBD2 (5 bases each). Trimming stripped 4 bases from V and 4 bases from J, with 11 bases between. This CDR3 has 12 residues. Per germline, CDR1 GTSNPN and CDR2 SVGIG (reference sequence). CDR3 coding DNA: TGTGCCTGGACCGGGACCGGGTACGAGCAGTACTTC. Amino acids: CAWTGTGYEQYF.

The V gene is TRBV6-5, the J gene TRBJ1-1, with 7 bases lining up with TRBD1. Germline CDR1 is MNHEY and CDR2 is SVGAGI. CDR3 length: 12 residues. V dropped 6 bases and J dropped 8; count of bases not matched to a gene: 6. DNA for the CDR3: TGTGCCAGCAGGGAGACAGGGAGAGAAGCTTTCTTT. It specifies CASRETGREAFF.

The chain employs TRBV15 and TRBJ2-2, with unresolved D. Germline CDR1 reads LNHNV; CDR2 reads YYDKDF (reference sequence). V gave up 0 bases and J gave up 6 bases, with 2 bases separating them. The CDR3 has 12 residues. CDR3 in amino acids: CATSRDSGELFF. Written as DNA, the CDR3 is TGTGCCACCAGCAGAGATTCCGGGGAGCTGTTTTTT.

The chain combines TRBV5-1 with TRBJ1-4; tentative D call: TRBD1 (5 bases). CDR1 is SGHRS and CDR2 is YFSETQ in the germline V gene. The CDR3 is 14 amino acids. The ends were cut back, 4 bases at V and 6 bases at J, with 13 bases in the middle. The CDR3 here is CASSRGGEDEKLFF. Here the CDR3 DNA reads TGCGCCAGCAGCCGGGGAGGGGAGGATGAAAAACTGTTTTTT. Together with reference TRBV5-1 and TRBJ1-4, the CDR3 gives the full variable domain: KAGVTQTPRYLIKTRGQQVTLSCSPISGHRSVSWYQQTPGQGLQFLFEYFSETQRNKGNFPGRFSGRQFSNSRSEMNVSTLELGDSALYLCASSRGGEDEKLFFGSGTQLSVL.

This chain joins TRBV27 and TRBJ2-2, with 8 nucleotides matching TRBD2. The CDR3 runs to 14 residues. Germline CDR1 MNHEY, CDR2 SMNVEV (reference sequence). V lost 1 base, J lost 7 bases, and 2 bases stayed unmatched. In nucleotides, the CDR3 is TGTGCCAGCAGTTTATTCCGGGGGGGCGGGGAGCTGTTTTTT. Protein sequence: CASSLFRGGGELFF.

The V and J genes are TRBV11-2 and TRBJ1-5, with 8 bases identical to TRBD1. V lost 4 bases and J lost 9; bases outside the gene matches: 8. The CDR3 spans 14 residues. Germline CDR1 is SGHAT and CDR2 is FQNNGV. CDR3 residues: CASSSGTGVGPQHF. The CDR3 region has the DNA TGTGCCAGCAGCTCGGGGACAGGTGTTGGGCCCCAGCATTTT.

The rearrangement uses TRBV27 and TRBJ1-5; D is perhaps TRBD1 (5 bases). From germline, CDR1 is MNHEY and CDR2 SMNVEV (reference sequence). The CDR3 runs to 15 residues. Trimming removed 5 bases from V and 0 bases from J, with 11 bases in between. CDR3 sequence: CASSGGTDSNQPQHF. CDR3 in DNA: TGTGCCAGCAGTGGGGGGACCGATAGCAATCAGCCCCAGCATTTT.

The chain couples TRBV7-9 to TRBJ2-3, with TRBD2 identical over 10 bases. This CDR3 has 14 residues. CDR1 and CDR2 (germline): SEHNR, FQNEAQ (reference sequence). With V trimmed by 3 bases and J by 4 bases, 1 base remained unmatched. The CDR3 here is CASSLGLASDTQYF. In nucleotides, the CDR3 is TGTGCCAGCAGCTTGGGACTAGCGTCAGATACGCAGTATTTT.

The V gene is TRBV6-5, the J gene TRBJ2-2, with TRBD2 matching 8 bases. This CDR3 has 15 residues. The V gene end was trimmed by 7 bases and the J gene end by 1 base; junction bases not matched to a gene: 5. Looked up from germline, CDR1 is MNHEY and CDR2 is SVGAGI. The DNA of the CDR3 is TGTGCCAGCAAGGGTAGCGGGGTGAACACCGGGGAGCTGTTTTTT. Translated, it gives CASKGSGVNTGELFF.

The chain carries TRBV27 and TRBJ2-7; TRBD1 matches at 11 bases. The CDR3 covers 14 residues. V shed 2 bases, J shed 7 bases, and the junction held 4 bases outside the gene matches. Per germline, CDR1 MNHEY and CDR2 SMNVEV (reference sequence). The CDR3 is CASSLRGQGGEQYF. In DNA, the CDR3 is TGTGCCAGCAGTTTACGGGGACAGGGGGGGGAGCAGTACTTC.

The chain employs TRBV19 and TRBJ1-5; 8 positions match TRBD1. Germline-derived CDR1 and CDR2 are LNHDA and SQIVND (reference sequence). The CDR3 contains 15 residues. The J segment lost 7 bases and the V segment lost 6 bases, leaving 11 bases of the junction unmatched. The CDR3 region has the DNA TGTGCCAGTAGCACTTTATTACAGGGGGTACAGCCCCAGCATTTT. Translation: CASSTLLQGVQPQHF.

The gene calls are TRBV11-3 and TRBJ1-1; 11 positions match TRBD1. This CDR3 has 16 residues. CDR1 is SGHNT, CDR2 YENEEA, per germline. Unmatched junction bases numbered 4, after V lost 3 bases and J lost 1 base. The CDR3 bases are TGTGCCAGCAGCTTTGGACAGGGGGCAGGGAACACTGAAGCTTTCTTT. Residues: CASSFGQGAGNTEAFF.

The chain recombines TRBV21-1 with TRBJ1-2; TRBD1 was called by the table and not checked on the DNA. TRBV21-1 is termed a pseudogene. This CDR3 comprises 14 residues. The CDR3 DNA reads TGTGCCAGCAGTCTCCCGGGACAGGGCTATGGCTACACCTTC. Its protein product is CASSLPGQGYGYTF.

The CDR3 DNA follows: TGTGCCAGCAGTGAAGCCCGGCCTGGCTACACCTTC. Encoded protein: CASSEARPGYTF. The V gene is TRBV6-1, the J gene TRBJ1-2, with no clear D. The CDR3 length is 12 residues. Germline assignment: CDR1 MNHNS and CDR2 SASEGT. The V and J ends lost 0 bases and 7 bases respectively, with 6 bases between them.